The clone carrying this T cell receptor beta chain turned up a few times. The antigen is undetermined. This record belongs to a study of T-cell memory formation after mild COVID-19. Study conclusions and caveats: CD4+ contracting clones were found mainly in CM and EM, and CD8+ ones in EMRA.

5'RACE primed at constant segments yielded TCR alpha and TCR beta cDNA libraries bearing sample barcodes and UMIs. TCRdb reprocessed the 5' RACE reads with MiXCR, giving one entry per CDR3 protein. The sample consists of about 260,000 distinct CDR3 sequences, over 15% of them appearing once. Germline V gene data show CDR1 as MNHEY and CDR2 as SMNVEV (reference sequence). With 3 bases removed from V and 13 bases from J, the gap between germline ends came to 10 bases. This CDR3 contains 12 residues. The receptor was isolated from a man between 18 and 29 years old who had mild COVID-19 (a few samples of this study predate the infection). Cell type and time point are not known. The sample consisted of PBMCs or a T cell subset sorted from them (not recorded which). V and J are TRBV27 and TRBJ1-6, with D tentatively TRBD1 (5 bases). DNA of the CDR3: TGTGCCAGCAGTTTCCAGGGAGCGCCCCTCCACTTT. It specifies CASSFQGAPLHF.